These T cell receptor beta chains were read from a single sample in a study of shared clonotypes between healthy human individuals. Measured with immunoSEQ multiplex PCR; TCRdb has only the in-frame clones, and not every one. The sample lists about 700,000 clones, 92% seen once, with 24% in the top ten. Sequenced input: naive CD8+ T cells sorted from blood. Source of these receptors: a young man in good health. Each CDR3 is given with its conserved first and last residue. Fields, in order: D gene, V gene, J gene, clone size, CDR3 DNA, CDR3 protein. The D gene is left open where the match is weak. Not every row has a clone size; where given, it reads once, few, many or a size class.

D: NA; V: TRBV5-4; J: TRBJ1-2; size: NA; DNA: TGTGCCAGCAGCCATCCCAGTCGAGCTAACTATGGCTACACCTTC; CDR3: CASSHPSRANYGYTF
D: NA; V: TRBV7-8; J: TRBJ1-2; size: NA; DNA: TGTGCCAGCAGCTTGAGCAGGGTCCCCTTAGCTAACTATGGCTACACCTTC; CDR3: CASSLSRVPLANYGYTF
D: NA; V: TRBV27; J: TRBJ2-2; size: NA; DNA: TGTGCCAGCAGTTCGGAGACCGGGGAGCTGTTTTTT; CDR3: CASSSETGELFF
D: NA; V: TRBV9; J: TRBJ2-1; size: NA; DNA: TGTGCCAGCAGCGTAGCGTCCAATGAGCAGTTCTTC; CDR3: CASSVASNEQFF
D: NA; V: TRBV11-2; J: TRBJ2-7; size: NA; DNA: TGTGCCAGCAGCTTGGGAACGGGGGTCTACGAGCAGTACTTC; CDR3: CASSLGTGVYEQYF
D: NA; V: TRBV7-9; J: TRBJ2-2; size: NA; DNA: TGTGCCAGCAGCTTAGCGCTAACAGGGTGGGACACCGGGGAGCTGTTTTTT; CDR3: CASSLALTGWDTGELFF
D: NA; V: TRBV27; J: TRBJ2-7; size: NA; DNA: TGTGCCAGCAGTTTAGACAGATACTACGAGCAGTACTTC; CDR3: CASSLDRYYEQYF
D: TRBD1; V: TRBV7-2; J: TRBJ1-1; size: once; DNA: TGTGCCAGCAGCTTAGAGGCCGGGACAGCGAACACTGAAGCTTTCTTT; CDR3: CASSLEAGTANTEAFF
D: NA; V: TRBV6-1; J: TRBJ2-7; size: NA; DNA: TGTGCCAGCAGTGGCGTTTCGGGGGTTGAGTACGAGCAGTACTTC; CDR3: CASSGVSGVEYEQYF
D: NA; V: TRBV7-9; J: TRBJ2-7; size: NA; DNA: TGTGCCAGCAGCTCTAGAGAGATCCCTTCCTACGAGCAGTACTTC; CDR3: CASSSREIPSYEQYF
D: NA; V: TRBV27; J: TRBJ1-2; size: NA; DNA: TGTGCCAGCACCGATCTGGGGCGATGGGGTAGTGGCTACACCTTC; CDR3: CASTDLGRWGSGYTF
D: TRBD1; V: TRBV7-9; J: TRBJ1-2; size: NA; DNA: TGTGCCAGCAGCGCCCCGGGACAGGGGTCGGATGGCTACACCTTC; CDR3: CASSAPGQGSDGYTF
D: TRBD2; V: TRBV5-5; J: TRBJ2-5; size: NA; DNA: TGTGCCAGCAGCTTGTTTGCGGGGAGGGCCGGGGAGACCCAGTACTTC; CDR3: CASSLFAGRAGETQYF
D: TRBD1; V: TRBV5-4; J: TRBJ2-5; size: NA; DNA: TGTGCCAGCAGCCCAAAGACAGGGTTCAATCCCCAAGAGACCCAGTACTTC; CDR3: CASSPKTGFNPQETQYF
D: NA; V: TRBV14; J: TRBJ2-2; size: NA; DNA: TGTGCCAGCAGCCAAGATATCAGGGTACAGAACACCGGGGAGCTGTTTTTT; CDR3: CASSQDIRVQNTGELFF
D: NA; V: TRBV27; J: TRBJ2-7; size: NA; DNA: TGTGCCAGCACCCTCAAGGCAGGGGTGGCCTACGAGCAGTACTTC; CDR3: CASTLKAGVAYEQYF
D: NA; V: TRBV19; J: TRBJ1-1; size: NA; DNA: TGTGCCAGTAGTATTTGGAAGGGCAGACCGAACACTGAAGCTTTCTTT; CDR3: CASSIWKGRPNTEAFF
D: TRBD2; V: TRBV5-1; J: TRBJ2-3; size: NA; DNA: TGCGCCAGCAGCAAGACTAGCGGGAGGGGAACAGATACGCAGTATTTT; CDR3: CASSKTSGRGTDTQYF
D: NA; V: TRBV7-9; J: TRBJ2-1; size: NA; DNA: TGTGCCAGCAGCTCGGATGGGGTGGCCTACAATGAGCAGTTCTTC; CDR3: CASSSDGVAYNEQFF
D: TRBD2; V: TRBV7-9; J: TRBJ2-1; size: NA; DNA: TGTGCCAGCAGCCGAAGGACTAGCTCCTACAATGAGCAGTTCTTC; CDR3: CASSRRTSSYNEQFF
D: NA; V: TRBV29-1; J: TRBJ2-7; size: NA; DNA: TGCAGCGTTGAACTTCTTTCCAGGTCAACCTACGAGCAGTACTTC; CDR3: CSVELLSRSTYEQYF
D: NA; V: TRBV6-1; J: TRBJ1-2; size: NA; DNA: TGTGCCAGCAGTGAATTGCCGTCCTCTAACTATGGCTACACCTTC; CDR3: CASSELPSSNYGYTF
D: NA; V: TRBV9; J: TRBJ2-7; size: NA; DNA: TGTGCCAGCAGCGTAGTAGGTCTAGATGACGAGCAGTACTTC; CDR3: CASSVVGLDDEQYF
D: NA; V: TRBV30; J: TRBJ2-1; size: NA; DNA: TGTGCCTGGAGTGTACTGGCGGAGGGGGTCGATGAGCAGTTCTTC; CDR3: CAWSVLAEGVDEQFF
D: NA; V: TRBV19; J: TRBJ2-7; size: NA; DNA: TGTGCCAGTAGTATCGTTACAGCCAGCTCCTACGAGCAGTACTTC; CDR3: CASSIVTASSYEQYF
D: NA; V: TRBV12-5; J: TRBJ2-5; size: NA; DNA: TGTGCTAGTGGTTTCGGGTTCCGAGAGACCCAGTACTTC; CDR3: CASGFGFRETQYF
D: TRBD1; V: TRBV27; J: TRBJ2-7; size: NA; DNA: TGTGCCAGCAGCACAACCGGGACAGCAGCCTACGAGCAGTACTTC; CDR3: CASSTTGTAAYEQYF
D: NA; V: TRBV6-1; J: TRBJ1-2; size: once; DNA: TGTGCCAGCAGTGAATTTTGGGGGTCCTATGGCTACACCTTC; CDR3: CASSEFWGSYGYTF
D: TRBD1; V: TRBV11-2; J: TRBJ2-7; size: NA; DNA: TGTGCCAGCAGCCATTACAGGGGTTCCTACGAGCAGTACTTC; CDR3: CASSHYRGSYEQYF
D: TRBD2; V: TRBV6-5; J: TRBJ2-1; size: NA; DNA: TGTGCCAGCAGTTGGCTAGCGGGAGATGAGCAGTTCTTC; CDR3: CASSWLAGDEQFF
D: NA; V: TRBV9; J: TRBJ2-3; size: NA; DNA: TGTGCCAGCAGCGCCCCACCTGGCACAGATACGCAGTATTTT; CDR3: CASSAPPGTDTQYF
D: NA; V: TRBV4-1; J: TRBJ2-7; size: NA; DNA: TGCGCCAGCAGCGGAAGCCCTCGGGGCCCAGGGGACGAGCAGTACTTC; CDR3: CASSGSPRGPGDEQYF
D: NA; V: TRBV15; J: TRBJ2-1; size: NA; DNA: TGTGCCACCAGCACCCGGGAGAGTAACAATGAGCAGTTCTTC; CDR3: CATSTRESNNEQFF
D: TRBD1; V: TRBV27; J: TRBJ1-2; size: NA; DNA: TGTGCCAGCAGTGCCGCCCGGGACAGTCTCTATGGCTACACCTTC; CDR3: CASSAARDSLYGYTF
D: TRBD2; V: TRBV7-9; J: TRBJ2-1; size: NA; DNA: TGTGCCAGCAGCTTAGCGACTAGCGGGAGTAATGAGCAGTTCTTC; CDR3: CASSLATSGSNEQFF
D: NA; V: TRBV2; J: TRBJ2-7; size: NA; DNA: TGTGCCAGCAGTGAGGAGGGGGTCAGCTACGAGCAGTACTTC; CDR3: CASSEEGVSYEQYF
D: TRBD2; V: TRBV27; J: TRBJ2-3; size: NA; DNA: TGTGCCAGCAGTTTAATAGCGGGAGTTGAAGATACGCAGTATTTT; CDR3: CASSLIAGVEDTQYF
D: NA; V: TRBV19; J: TRBJ2-7; size: NA; DNA: TGTGCCAGTAGCCACACTCGAGACGGGAGCGACGAGCAGTACTTC; CDR3: CASSHTRDGSDEQYF
D: NA; V: TRBV7-9; J: TRBJ2-1; size: NA; DNA: TGTGCCAGCAGCCCCACCAGTAGCGTTGTGGTCAATGAGCAGTTCTTC; CDR3: CASSPTSSVVVNEQFF
D: TRBD2; V: TRBV2; J: TRBJ2-1; size: NA; DNA: TGTGCCAGCAGTTTGGGACTAGCTTCAGGCAATGAGCAGTTCTTC; CDR3: CASSLGLASGNEQFF
D: NA; V: TRBV7-9; J: TRBJ2-2; size: NA; DNA: TGTGCCAGCAGCTCTGACAAAACGAACACCGGGGAGCTGTTTTTT; CDR3: CASSSDKTNTGELFF
D: TRBD1; V: TRBV7-9; J: TRBJ2-7; size: once; DNA: TGTGCCAGCAGCCCGGGACAGGTAAGCGAGCAGTACTTC; CDR3: CASSPGQVSEQYF
D: TRBD2; V: TRBV5-1; J: TRBJ2-7; size: NA; DNA: TGCGCCAGCAGCGCGATACTAGCGGGGCCCCTCTACGAGCAGTACTTC; CDR3: CASSAILAGPLYEQYF
D: NA; V: TRBV9; J: TRBJ2-7; size: NA; DNA: TGTGCCAGCAGCCCTTCACCCACCTACGAGCAGTACTTC; CDR3: CASSPSPTYEQYF
D: NA; V: TRBV7-9; J: TRBJ2-1; size: NA; DNA: TGTGCCAGCAGCCCTATGAGGGGAAACAATGAGCAGTTCTTC; CDR3: CASSPMRGNNEQFF
D: NA; V: TRBV27; J: TRBJ2-7; size: few; DNA: TGTGCCAGCAGTTCGACTAGTAGCTACGAGCAGTACTTC; CDR3: CASSSTSSYEQYF
D: TRBD2; V: TRBV5-1; J: TRBJ2-1; size: NA; DNA: TGCGCCAGCAGCGACGAGCGGGAGAGCTCCTACAATGAGCAGTTCTTC; CDR3: CASSDERESSYNEQFF
D: TRBD2; V: TRBV12-5; J: TRBJ2-5; size: NA; DNA: TGTGCTAGTTGGGAAGCGGGACTCGAGACCCAGTACTTC; CDR3: CASWEAGLETQYF
D: TRBD1; V: TRBV30; J: TRBJ2-5; size: NA; DNA: TGTGCCTGGAGTGAACGGGCAGGGGGCCGAGACTCGGGGGCCCAGTACTTC; CDR3: CAWSERAGGRDSGAQYF
D: NA; V: TRBV6-6; J: TRBJ1-4; size: NA; DNA: TGTGCCAGCAGCCGGGCCCATGGGGAAAAACTGTTTTTT; CDR3: CASSRAHGEKLFF
D: NA; V: TRBV28; J: TRBJ1-1; size: NA; DNA: TGTGCCAGCAGTTTATATGGGCGAGTGGCTTTCTTT; CDR3: CASSLYGRVAFF
D: NA; V: TRBV4-1; J: TRBJ1-3; size: NA; DNA: TGCGCCAGCAGCCAAGACCCAAGCTCTGGAAACACCATATATTTT; CDR3: CASSQDPSSGNTIYF
D: TRBD2; V: TRBV29-1; J: TRBJ2-1; size: NA; DNA: TGCAGCGCCAATACCGGGACTAGCGGGACTAAGCAGTTCTTC; CDR3: CSANTGTSGTKQFF
D: NA; V: TRBV5-8; J: TRBJ1-1; size: NA; DNA: TGTGCCAGCAGCTTGCTCGGCACTGAAGCTTTCTTT; CDR3: CASSLLGTEAFF